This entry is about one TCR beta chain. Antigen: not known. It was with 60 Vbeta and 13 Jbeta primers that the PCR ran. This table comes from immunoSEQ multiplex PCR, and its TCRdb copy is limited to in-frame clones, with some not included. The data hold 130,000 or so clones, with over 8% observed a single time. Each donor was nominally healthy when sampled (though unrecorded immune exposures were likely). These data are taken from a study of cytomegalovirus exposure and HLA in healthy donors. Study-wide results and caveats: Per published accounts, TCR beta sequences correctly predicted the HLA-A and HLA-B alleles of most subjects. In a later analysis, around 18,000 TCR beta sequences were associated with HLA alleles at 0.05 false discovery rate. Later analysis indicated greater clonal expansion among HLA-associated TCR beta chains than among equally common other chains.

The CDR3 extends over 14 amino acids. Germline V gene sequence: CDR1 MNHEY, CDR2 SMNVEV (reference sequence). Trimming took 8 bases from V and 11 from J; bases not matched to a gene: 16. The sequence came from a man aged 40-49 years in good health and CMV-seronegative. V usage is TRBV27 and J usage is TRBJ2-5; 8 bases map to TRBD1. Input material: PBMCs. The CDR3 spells CASSFGQGISVQYF. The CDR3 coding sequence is TGTGCCAGCTCCTTCGGACAGGGCATTTCGGTGCAGTACTTC.